One sample yielded the 18 T cell receptor beta chains listed below, sequenced in a study of beta chain features in type 1 diabetes. All of the isolated RNA was reverse transcribed, so expressed TCRB transcripts were sequenced. Only in-frame clones appear in the TCRdb table, and some are missing; sequencing was by immunoSEQ multiplex PCR. The table records roughly 400,000 clones, about 15% of them present only once. Sequenced material: naive CD4+ T cells from blood. The receptors were gathered from a man aged 30 to 39 in good health.

This clone was detected ten times or more. This chain links TRBV10-3 with TRBJ2-5; possible D gene TRBD2, 6 bases. This CDR3 spans 12 amino acids. Looked up from germline, CDR1 is ENHRY and CDR2 is SYGVKD. With 6 bases removed from V and 3 bases from J, the gap between germline ends came to 8 bases. DNA of the CDR3: TGTGCCATCAGGGGACTTGAAGAGACCCAGTACTTC. Translation: CAIRGLEETQYF.

There are many counts of this clone. V usage is TRBV29-1 and J usage is TRBJ2-4, with D perhaps TRBD1 (6 bases). This CDR3 has 12 residues. Trimming removed 7 bases from V and 7 bases from J, with 14 bases in between. Germline values: CDR1 SQVTM, CDR2 ANQGSEA. The CDR3 DNA is TGCAGCGCAACAGGGAAGAGGAACATTCAGTACTTC. Translating gives CSATGKRNIQYF.

The chain is built from TRBV4-3 and TRBJ2-3; 9 bases are shared with TRBD2. With 8 bases clipped from V and 4 bases from J, the junction kept 13 bases outside the gene matches. CDR1 is LGHNA and CDR2 is YSLEER in the germline V gene. CDR3 length equals 16 residues. CDR3 DNA sequence: TGCGCCAGCGCCCGAGGACTAGCGAGCTTCTCAGATACGCAGTATTTT. Amino acid sequence: CASARGLASFSDTQYF.

Here the CDR3 DNA reads TGCGCCAGCAGCCAAGGTACAGGGCTCAATGAGCAGTTCTTC. It translates to CASSQGTGLNEQFF. The chain recombines TRBV4-3 with TRBJ2-1, with a tentative D call TRBD1 (6 bases). Trimming shortened V by 1 base and J by 6 bases, and 10 bases separated the two germline ends. From germline, CDR1 is LGHNA and CDR2 YSLEER. The CDR3 extends over 14 amino acids.

The chain employs TRBV2 and TRBJ2-5; D is ambiguous. The V and J ends lost 4 bases and 3 bases respectively, with 9 bases between them. The germline V gene encodes CDR1 SNHLY and CDR2 FYNNEI. CDR3 length: 13 residues. CDR3 protein: CASSGEMKETQYF. The DNA for the CDR3 is TGTGCCAGCAGTGGCGAGATGAAAGAGACCCAGTACTTC.

The chain has TRBV6-6 and TRBJ2-3, with 9 bases aligning to TRBD1. The length of the CDR3 is 15 residues. Germline CDR1 reads MNHNY; CDR2 reads SVGAGI (reference sequence). V shed 2 bases, J shed 7 bases, and the junction held 7 bases outside the gene matches. CDR3 in amino acids: CASSYGDRARHTQYF. CDR3 nucleotide sequence: TGTGCCAGCAGTTACGGGGACAGGGCCCGTCATACGCAGTATTTT.

In its sample, this clone was seen a few times. The V call is TRBV7-8, the J call TRBJ2-1; 12 bases are a match to TRBD2. After removal of 5 bases from V and 6 bases from J, the junction contained 5 bases not matched to a gene. The CDR3 has 15 amino acids. Germline CDR1 SGHVS, CDR2 FQNEAQ. The CDR3 region is CASSAMGLAGNEQFF. The CDR3 DNA follows: TGTGCCAGCAGCGCCATGGGACTAGCGGGCAATGAGCAGTTCTTC.

This clone turned up a few times. At the DNA level, this CDR3 is encoded by other sequences in the same sample as well. The rearrangement joins TRBV20-1 to TRBJ2-5; D uncertain. CDR1 is DFQATT and CDR2 is SNEGSKA in the germline V gene (reference sequence). CDR3 size: 11 residues. The V end lost 5 bases, the J end lost 2 bases, and 6 bases lay between the germline ends. CDR3 sequence reads: CSASEQETQYF. Here the CDR3 DNA reads TGCAGTGCTTCAGAACAAGAGACCCAGTACTTC.

The gene calls are TRBV30 and TRBJ1-1; the D gene is possibly TRBD1 (5 bases). The germline CDR1 and CDR2 sequences are GTSNPN and SVGIG (reference sequence). The CDR3 totals 10 residues. The ends were cut back, 3 bases at V and 11 bases at J, with 10 bases in the middle. CDR3 sequence (DNA): TGTGCCTGGAGAGGGGCAAGGGCTTTCTTT. Amino acid sequence: CAWRGARAFF.

Only a few counts were recorded for this clone. The V and J genes are TRBV10-3 and TRBJ1-2; 9 positions agree with TRBD1. This CDR3 is 14 amino acids long. Unmatched junction bases numbered 7, after V lost 4 bases and J lost 7 bases. Germline V gene data show CDR1 as ENHRY and CDR2 as SYGVKD. DNA of the CDR3: TGTGCCATCAGTGCTGGACAGGGGATGGGTGGCTACACCTTC. Translating it yields CAISAGQGMGGYTF.

The chain carries TRBV9 and TRBJ1-1; D gene uncertain. Germline lookup yields CDR1 SGDLS and CDR2 YYNGEE. Deletions cut 0 bases from V and 3 bases from J, with 12 bases between. The length of the CDR3 is 15 residues. DNA for the CDR3: TGTGCCAGCAGCGTAGAAGTTGGAGTGGACACTGAAGCTTTCTTT. Translating gives CASSVEVGVDTEAFF.

The rearrangement uses TRBV5-6 and TRBJ2-3; unclear D gene. The ends were cut back, 4 bases at V and 0 bases at J, with 3 bases in the middle. Germline V gene lookup returns CDR1 SGHDT and CDR2 YYEEEE. This CDR3 contains 12 residues. The CDR3 nucleotides read TGTGCCAGCAGCCTTAGCACAGATACGCAGTATTTT. It yields the protein CASSLSTDTQYF.

The CDR3 region is CASSFRGLYEQYF. For the CDR3, the DNA is TGTGCCAGCAGTTTCAGGGGGCTTTACGAGCAGTACTTC. The J gene is TRBJ2-7, the V gene TRBV27; 8 positions match TRBD1. Looked up from germline, CDR1 is MNHEY and CDR2 is SMNVEV (reference sequence). This CDR3 is 13 amino acids long. V lost 3 bases to trimming and J lost 4 bases; unmatched junction nucleotides: 2.

The chain uses TRBV29-1 and TRBJ2-2; 8 bases map to TRBD1. This CDR3 contains 14 residues. Trimming cost V 1 base and J 8 bases; bases outside gene matches: 6. In germline, CDR1 is SQVTM, CDR2 ANQGSEA. CDR3: CSVEGTGRGGELFF. The CDR3 DNA reads TGCAGCGTTGAAGGGACAGGGCGAGGTGGGGAGCTGTTTTTT.

This clone has only a few counts. The chain has TRBV2 and TRBJ2-1; D possibly corresponds to TRBD1 (5 bases). Germline V gene sequence: CDR1 SNHLY, CDR2 FYNNEI. Trimming pared 5 bases from V and 2 bases from J, leaving 7 bases between. This CDR3 spans 13 amino acids. The chain's CDR3 is CASSRQPYNEQFF. The CDR3 DNA reads as TGTGCCAGCAGTAGACAGCCCTACAATGAGCAGTTCTTC. The variable domain in full, completed from reference TRBV2 and TRBJ2-1, reads EPEVTQTPSHQVTQMGQEVILRCVPISNHLYFYWYRQILGQKVEFLVSFYNNEISEKSEIFDDQFSVERPDGSNFTLKIRSTKLEDSAMYFCASSRQPYNEQFFGPGTRLTVL.

V and J are TRBV13 and TRBJ1-1; D is ambiguous. Trimming took off 1 base at V and 12 bases at J, with 9 bases between the two ends. The CDR3 has 11 residues. Germline loops: CDR1 PRHDT, CDR2 FYEKMQ (reference sequence). The CDR3: CASSLVIETFF. DNA of the CDR3: TGTGCCAGCAGCTTAGTGATTGAGACTTTCTTT. Complete variable domain (other parts from reference TRBV13 and TRBJ1-1): AAGVIQSPRHLIKEKRETATLKCYPIPRHDTVYWYQQGPGQDPQFLISFYEKMQSDKGSIPDRFSAQQFSDYHSELNMSSLELGDSALYFCASSLVIETFFGQGTRLTVV.

This clone was detected only a few times. This sequence joins TRBV29-1 and TRBJ1-1; D is ambiguous. Germline V CDR1 and CDR2: SQVTM, ANQGSEA. V was trimmed by 4 bases and J by 4 bases, leaving 10 bases between them. The CDR3 contains 12 residues. The CDR3 spells CSVAGFGTEAFF. CDR3 coding DNA: TGCAGCGTTGCGGGATTCGGCACTGAAGCTTTCTTT.

This clone has only a few counts. V is TRBV6-5 and J is TRBJ2-5; possibly TRBD1 for D (7 bases). Between the trimmed V and J ends, which lost 5 bases and 5 bases, there was a span of 15 bases. The germline CDR1 and CDR2 sequences are MNHEY and SVGAGI. CDR3 length: 14 residues. CDR3 sequence (DNA): TGTGCCAGCAGTGAAGGGACAGCGGGCGAGACCCAGTACTTC. It translates to CASSEGTAGETQYF.